This T cell receptor beta chain was identified in a study of regulatory T cells in long-lasting Graves disease. A word on this clonotype: The antigen remains undetermined.

Points from the study as a whole: Persistent Graves' patients showed less TCR diversity than newly diagnosed ones. Newly diagnosed disease favored TRBV20-1 and TRBJ2-1 over persistent disease.

Specified time point: newly diagnosed GD, antithyroid drugs for less than 3 months. The TCR library used RNA extracted from PBMCs. Through Arm-PCR of CDR3 regions and iRepertoire HTBI primers, TCR beta libraries were built. One entry per CDR3 protein, called by TCRdb with MiXCR from the multiplex PCR reads. Among 400,000 to 450,000 distinct CDR3 sequences listed, around 15% were seen once. CDR3 length equals 14 residues. The germline V gene has CDR1 MDHEN and CDR2 SYDVKM. V lost 9 bases, J lost 6 bases, and 18 bases lay in between. These data were also filed under a second study, of T cells in Graves' hyperthyroidism and ophthalmopathy. That work contributes: With the HTBI primer set, the TCR CDR3 went through a first round of RT-PCR. Expanded thyroid clonotypes (above 0.001) were mostly also found in blood.

The starting material was peripheral blood mononuclear cells (PBMCs), obtained at new diagnosis, from a patient treated with antithyroid drugs. V and J are TRBV28 and TRBJ2-1; D not resolved. The origin of this receptor is a woman in her twenties or thirties with Graves disease. CDR3 bases: TGTGCCAGTGGTGGGGTGACAACCCCCAATGAGCAGTTCTTC. This translates into CASGGVTTPNEQFF.